This TCR beta chain was recorded in a study of Ad26.COV2.S vaccination and SARS-CoV-2 variants. Using immunoSEQ multiplex PCR, the repertoire was profiled, and TCRdb retains in-frame clones only, with some absent. The sample has around 300,000 clones; 65% to 90% are singletons. The V and J ends lost 6 bases and 7 bases respectively, with 9 bases between them. Germline lookup yields CDR1 SGHAT and CDR2 FQDESV (reference sequence). CDR3 length equals 12 residues. Documented treatment: 19 received Ad26.COV2.S at low or high dose, single or two shots; about five received placebo; per-sample allocation not given. All samples were drawn on day 63, counting from the first vaccine or placebo injection.

This TCR was recovered from a person between 18 and 60 years old who received the Ad26.COV2.S COVID-19 vaccine or a placebo. V gene TRBV11-1 combines with J gene TRBJ2-2; tentatively, D is TRBD1 or TRBD2 (5 bases each). Here the sequenced sample was peripheral blood, taken in a trial of Ad26.COV2.S vaccine versus placebo. CDR3 DNA: TGTGCCAGCAGTGTGGGGGTCGGGGAGCTGTTTTTT. Residues: CASSVGVGELFF.